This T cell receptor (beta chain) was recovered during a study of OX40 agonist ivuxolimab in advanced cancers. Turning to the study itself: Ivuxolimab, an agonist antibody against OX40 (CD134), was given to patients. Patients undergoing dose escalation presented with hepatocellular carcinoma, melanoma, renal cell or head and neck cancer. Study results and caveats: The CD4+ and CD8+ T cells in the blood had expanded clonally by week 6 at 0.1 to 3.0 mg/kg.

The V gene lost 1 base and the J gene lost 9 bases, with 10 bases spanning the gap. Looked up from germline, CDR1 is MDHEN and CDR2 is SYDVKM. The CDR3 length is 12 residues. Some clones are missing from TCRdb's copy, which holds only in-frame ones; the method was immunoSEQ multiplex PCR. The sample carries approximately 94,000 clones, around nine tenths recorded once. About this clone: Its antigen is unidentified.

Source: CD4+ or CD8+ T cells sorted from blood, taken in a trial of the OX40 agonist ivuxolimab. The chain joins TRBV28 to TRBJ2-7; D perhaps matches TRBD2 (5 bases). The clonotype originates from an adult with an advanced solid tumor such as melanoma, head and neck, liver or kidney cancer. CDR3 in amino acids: CASSLLSGMQYF. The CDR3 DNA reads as TGTGCCAGCAGTTTATTATCCGGGATGCAGTACTTC.